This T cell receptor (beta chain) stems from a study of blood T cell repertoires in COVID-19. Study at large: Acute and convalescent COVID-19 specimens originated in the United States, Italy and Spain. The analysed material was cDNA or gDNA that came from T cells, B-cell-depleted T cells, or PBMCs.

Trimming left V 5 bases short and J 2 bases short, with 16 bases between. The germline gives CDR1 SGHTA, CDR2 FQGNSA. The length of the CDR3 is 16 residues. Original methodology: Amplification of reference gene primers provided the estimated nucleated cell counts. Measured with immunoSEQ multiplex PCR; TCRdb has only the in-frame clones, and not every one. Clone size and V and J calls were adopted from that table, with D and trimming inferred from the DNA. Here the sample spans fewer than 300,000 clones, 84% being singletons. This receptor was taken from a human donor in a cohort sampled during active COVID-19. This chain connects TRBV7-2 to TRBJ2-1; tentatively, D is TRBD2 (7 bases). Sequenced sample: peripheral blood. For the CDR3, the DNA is TGTGCCAGCAGCCTAGAAGGGGGAGGGACCTACAATGAGCAGTTCTTC. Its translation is CASSLEGGGTYNEQFF.